The rows below give T cell receptor beta chains drawn from one sample of a study of blood T cell repertoires in COVID-19. Only in-frame clones appear in the TCRdb table, and some are missing; sequencing was by immunoSEQ multiplex PCR. The top ten hold roughly 8.6% of the sample, which has 250,000 to 300,000 clones, around 89% seen once. The sequenced sample consisted of PBMCs or T cells enriched from blood (not recorded which). The source of these receptors is a man between 35 and 55 years old who had recovered from COVID-19. CDR3s include the opening cysteine and the closing phenylalanine or tryptophan. The order of the fields is D gene, clone size, V gene, J gene, CDR3 protein, CDR3 DNA. D genes are given only for firm matches. Expanded clones are given a class, and other clones once, few, many or no size at all.

.	once	TRBV15	TRBJ2-3	CATSFSLPDTQYF	TGTGCCACCAGCTTTAGTTTGCCAGATACGCAGTATTTT
TRBD1	.	TRBV19	TRBJ1-5	CASNTGQGPDQPQHF	TGTGCCAGTAACACGGGACAGGGTCCCGATCAGCCCCAGCATTTT
TRBD1	.	TRBV18	TRBJ2-7	CASSYGQGGNEQYF	TGTGCCAGCTCATACGGACAGGGGGGAAACGAGCAGTACTTC
.	once	TRBV28	TRBJ1-2	CASKGGREDYGYTF	TGTGCCAGCAAAGGGGGTCGCGAGGACTATGGCTACACCTTC
.	once	TRBV12-3/TRBV12-4	TRBJ2-7	CASSMVTGYEQYF	TGTGCCAGCAGTATGGTGACAGGCTACGAGCAGTACTTC
TRBD1	.	TRBV6-5	TRBJ2-2	CASRQGAGELFF	TGTGCCAGCAGACAGGGGGCCGGGGAGCTGTTTTTT
TRBD1	few	TRBV4-3	TRBJ1-5	CASSPRQGFKPQHF	TGCGCCAGCAGCCCGCGACAGGGTTTTAAGCCCCAGCATTTT
.	.	TRBV6-1	TRBJ1-5	CASSEAVDRYFRPQHF	TGTGCCAGCAGTGAAGCGGTTGACAGGTACTTTAGGCCCCAGCATTTT
TRBD1	.	TRBV19	TRBJ1-5	CASSRRRGVDRGGNNQPQHF	TGTGCCAGTAGCCGCCGGCGCGGAGTCGACAGGGGGGGTAACAATCAGCCCCAGCATTTT
TRBD1	.	TRBV19	TRBJ2-7	CASSTEGTGDGSRYF	TGTGCCAGTAGTACCGAGGGGACAGGAGACGGTAGTCGGTACTTC
.	.	TRBV27	TRBJ2-7	CASSLDGTYEQYF	TGTGCCAGCAGTCTGGACGGGACTTACGAGCAGTACTTC
TRBD2	.	TRBV5-3	TRBJ2-1	CARSLALAGRNLHLSSYNEQFF	TGTGCCAGAAGCTTGGCACTAGCGGGGCGAAACCTACACCTATCCTCCTACAATGAGCAGTTCTTC
TRBD1	.	TRBV7-8	TRBJ1-1	CASSPSIGTGNTEAFF	TGTGCCAGCAGCCCCAGCATAGGGACAGGGAACACTGAAGCTTTCTTT
.	.	TRBV29-1	TRBJ1-2	CSVDRADGYTF	TGCAGCGTTGACAGGGCGGATGGCTACACCTTC
.	few	TRBV7-3	TRBJ1-3	CASSLTPRGIGNTIYF	TGTGCCAGCAGCTTGACCCCTCGGGGGATTGGAAACACCATATATTTT
TRBD1	.	TRBV19	TRBJ2-3	CASSTGTGRMTDTQYF	TGTGCCAGTAGTACCGGGACAGGGAGAATGACAGATACGCAGTATTTT
.	.	TRBV5-4	TRBJ2-1	CASSLESSSYNEQFF	TGTGCCAGCAGCTTGGAGTCTAGCTCCTACAATGAGCAGTTCTTC
TRBD1	.	TRBV9	TRBJ1-1	CASSSVGTANTEAFF	TGTGCCAGCAGCTCGGTCGGGACAGCGAACACTGAAGCTTTCTTT
TRBD1	few	TRBV28	TRBJ2-7	CASGIGQGAWYEQYF	TGTGCCAGCGGGATAGGACAGGGGGCTTGGTACGAGCAGTACTTC
TRBD2	once	TRBV7-2	TRBJ2-3	CASSKGLAGEGDTQYF	TGTGCCAGCAGCAAGGGACTAGCGGGAGAGGGAGATACGCAGTATTTT
.	.	TRBV12-3/TRBV12-4	TRBJ1-3	CASSGDSGNTIYF	TGTGCCAGCAGCGGGGACTCTGGAAACACCATATATTTT
TRBD2	.	TRBV27	TRBJ2-7	CASTPIAGAFYEQYF	TGTGCCAGCACCCCGATAGCGGGAGCATTCTACGAGCAGTACTTC
.	.	TRBV10-3	TRBJ1-5	CAISEAGNQPQHF	TGTGCCATCAGTGAGGCAGGCAATCAGCCCCAGCATTTT
TRBD1	.	TRBV11-3	TRBJ2-3	CASSLKYRGPSTDTQYF	TGTGCCAGCAGCTTAAAGTACAGGGGCCCTAGCACAGATACGCAGTATTTT
.	.	TRBV5-6	TRBJ2-2	CASSRGGAGTGELFF	TGTGCCAGCAGCAGAGGGGGGGCGGGCACCGGGGAGCTGTTTTTT
.	.	TRBV5-1	TRBJ2-1	CASSLDTVNEQFF	TGCGCCAGCAGCTTAGATACAGTTAATGAGCAGTTCTTC
TRBD1	.	TRBV6-5	TRBJ1-5	CASSRTGSQPQHF	TGTGCCAGCAGTCGGACAGGGAGTCAGCCCCAGCATTTT
.	.	TRBV15	TRBJ1-5	CATSRDPAGDQPQHF	TGTGCCACCAGCAGAGATCCAGCAGGGGATCAGCCCCAGCATTTT
.	.	TRBV5-4	TRBJ1-1	CASSLRGEAFF	TGTGCCAGCAGCTTGCGGGGAGAAGCTTTCTTT
.	.	TRBV7-9	TRBJ1-4	CASPPGGADEKLFF	TGTGCCAGCCCCCCCGGGGGGGCGGATGAAAAACTGTTTTTT
.	.	TRBV19	TRBJ2-3	CASSMTPSPTQYF	TGTGCCAGTAGTATGACCCCTAGCCCTACGCAGTATTTT
TRBD2	.	TRBV13	TRBJ2-1	CASRGTSEYNEQFF	TGTGCCAGCAGAGGAACTAGCGAATACAATGAGCAGTTCTTC